This T cell receptor (beta chain) emerged from a study of T cell changes during pregnancy in multiple sclerosis. Germline assignment: CDR1 MNHEY and CDR2 SMNVEV (reference sequence). The CDR3 runs 14 residues. Produced via immunoSEQ multiplex PCR; TCRdb's table is partial and in-frame only. The data show 80,000 to 100,000 clones, 92% seen once. The TCR sequence derives from a female donor with multiple sclerosis, enrolled in a pregnancy study. This chain joins TRBV27 and TRBJ2-1; D might be TRBD2 (7 bases). This sample comprised peripheral blood, obtained in the first trimester of pregnancy. The CDR3 bases are TGTGCTACCCACCTCATAGGGGGGGACAATGAGCAGTTCTTC. It codes for CATHLIGGDNEQFF.